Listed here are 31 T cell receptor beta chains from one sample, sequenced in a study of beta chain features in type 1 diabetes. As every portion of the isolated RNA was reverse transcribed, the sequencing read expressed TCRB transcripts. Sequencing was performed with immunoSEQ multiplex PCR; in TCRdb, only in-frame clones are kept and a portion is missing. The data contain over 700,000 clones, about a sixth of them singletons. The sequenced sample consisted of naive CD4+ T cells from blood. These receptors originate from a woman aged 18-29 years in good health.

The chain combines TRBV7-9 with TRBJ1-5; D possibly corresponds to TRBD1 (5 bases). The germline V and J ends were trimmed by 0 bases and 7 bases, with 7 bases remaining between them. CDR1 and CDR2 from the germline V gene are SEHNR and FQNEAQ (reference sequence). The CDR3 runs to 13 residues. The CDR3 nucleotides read TGTGCCAGCAGCTTAGCGGGGGAGCAGCCCCAGCATTTT. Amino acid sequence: CASSLAGEQPQHF.

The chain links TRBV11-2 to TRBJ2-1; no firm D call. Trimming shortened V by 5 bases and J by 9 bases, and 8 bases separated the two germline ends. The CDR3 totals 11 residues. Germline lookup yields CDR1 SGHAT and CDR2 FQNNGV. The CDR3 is CASSQKIEQFF. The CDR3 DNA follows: TGTGCCAGCAGCCAAAAAATTGAGCAGTTCTTC. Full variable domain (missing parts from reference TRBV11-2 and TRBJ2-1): EAGVAQSPRYKIIEKRQSVAFWCNPISGHATLYWYQQILGQGPKLLIQFQNNGVVDDSQLPKDRFSAERLKGVDSTLKIQPAKLEDSAVYLCASSQKIEQFFGPGTRLTVL.

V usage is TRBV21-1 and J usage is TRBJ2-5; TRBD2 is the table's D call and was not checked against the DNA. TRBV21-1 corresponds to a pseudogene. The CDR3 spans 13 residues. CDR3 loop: CASSFVAGETQYF. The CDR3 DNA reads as TGTGCCAGCAGCTTCGTAGCGGGAGAGACCCAGTACTTC.

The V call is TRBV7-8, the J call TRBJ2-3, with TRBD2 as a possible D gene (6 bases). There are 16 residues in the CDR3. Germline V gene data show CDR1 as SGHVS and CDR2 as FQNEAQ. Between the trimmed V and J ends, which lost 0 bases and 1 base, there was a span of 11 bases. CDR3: CASSLARDWGTDTQYF. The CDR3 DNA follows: TGTGCCAGCAGCTTAGCCCGGGACTGGGGCACAGATACGCAGTATTTT.

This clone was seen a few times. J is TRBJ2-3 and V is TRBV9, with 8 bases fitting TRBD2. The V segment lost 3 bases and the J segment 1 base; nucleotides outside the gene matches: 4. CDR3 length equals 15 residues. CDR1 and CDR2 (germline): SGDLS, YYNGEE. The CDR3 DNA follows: TGTGCCAGCAGCGCCTCGGGGGGGCGCACAGATACGCAGTATTTT. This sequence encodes CASSASGGRTDTQYF.

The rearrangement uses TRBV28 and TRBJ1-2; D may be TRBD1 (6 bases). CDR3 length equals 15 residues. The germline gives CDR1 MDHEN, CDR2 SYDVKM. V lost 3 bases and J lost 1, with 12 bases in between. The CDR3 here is CASSLWTVNNYGYTF. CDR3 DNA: TGTGCCAGCAGTTTGTGGACAGTCAATAACTATGGCTACACCTTC.

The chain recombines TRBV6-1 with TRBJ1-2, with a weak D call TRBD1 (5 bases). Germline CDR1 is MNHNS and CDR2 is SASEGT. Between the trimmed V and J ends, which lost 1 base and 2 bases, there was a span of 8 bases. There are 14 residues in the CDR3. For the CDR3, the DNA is TGTGCCAGCAGTGAAGTGGGGGGGAACTATGGCTACACCTTC. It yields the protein CASSEVGGNYGYTF.

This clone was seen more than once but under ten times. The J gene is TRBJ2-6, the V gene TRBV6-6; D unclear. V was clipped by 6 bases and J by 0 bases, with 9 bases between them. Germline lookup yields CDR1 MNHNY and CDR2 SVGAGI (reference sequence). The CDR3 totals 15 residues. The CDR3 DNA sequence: TGTGCCAGCAGGCAACAGAGCTCTGGGGCCAACGTCCTGACTTTC. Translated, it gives CASRQQSSGANVLTF.

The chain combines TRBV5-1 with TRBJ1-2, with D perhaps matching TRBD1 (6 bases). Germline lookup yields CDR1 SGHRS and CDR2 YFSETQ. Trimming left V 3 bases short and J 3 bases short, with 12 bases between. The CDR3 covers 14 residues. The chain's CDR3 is CASSYRTDDYGYTF. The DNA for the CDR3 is TGCGCCAGCAGCTACCGGACAGATGACTATGGCTACACCTTC.

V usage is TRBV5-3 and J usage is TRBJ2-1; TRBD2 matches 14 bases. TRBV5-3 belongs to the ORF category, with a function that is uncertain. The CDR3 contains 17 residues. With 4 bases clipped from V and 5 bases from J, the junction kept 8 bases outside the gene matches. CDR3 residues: CARSPGLAGDLNNEQFF. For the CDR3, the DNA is TGTGCCAGAAGCCCGGGACTAGCGGGAGATCTCAACAATGAGCAGTTCTTC.

The CDR3 sequence: CASSQDRGGPDTQYF. DNA for the CDR3: TGCGCCAGCAGCCAAGATCGGGGGGGGCCAGATACGCAGTATTTT. The J gene is TRBJ2-3, the V gene TRBV4-1, with 8 bases identical to TRBD2. In germline, CDR1 is MGHRA, CDR2 YSYEKL. The CDR3 is 15 amino acids. V trimming: 0 bases; J trimming: 4 bases; junction bases outside the gene matches: 3.

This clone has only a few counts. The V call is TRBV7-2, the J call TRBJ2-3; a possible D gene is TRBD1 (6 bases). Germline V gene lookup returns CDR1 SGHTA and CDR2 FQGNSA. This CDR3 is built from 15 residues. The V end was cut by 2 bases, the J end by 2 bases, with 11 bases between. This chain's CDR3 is CASSLRWTATDTQYF. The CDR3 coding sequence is TGTGCCAGCAGCTTACGGTGGACAGCCACAGATACGCAGTATTTT. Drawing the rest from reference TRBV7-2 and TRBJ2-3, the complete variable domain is GAGVSQSPSNKVTEKGKDVELRCDPISGHTALYWYRQSLGQGLEFLIYFQGNSAPDKSGLPSDRFSAERTGGSVSTLTIQRTQQEDSAVYLCASSLRWTATDTQYFGPGTRLTVL.

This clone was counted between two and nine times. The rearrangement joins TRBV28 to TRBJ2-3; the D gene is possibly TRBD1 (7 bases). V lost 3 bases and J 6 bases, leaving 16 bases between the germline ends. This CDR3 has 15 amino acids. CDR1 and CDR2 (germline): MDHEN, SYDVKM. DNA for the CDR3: TGTGCCAGCAGTTTCGGAGGGACAGTTCGTGATACGCAGTATTTT. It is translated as CASSFGGTVRDTQYF.

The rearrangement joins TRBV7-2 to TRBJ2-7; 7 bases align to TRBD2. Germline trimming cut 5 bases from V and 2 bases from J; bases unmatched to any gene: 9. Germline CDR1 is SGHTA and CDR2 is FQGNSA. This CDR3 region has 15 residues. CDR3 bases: TGTGCCAGCAGCGTTAAAGCCGGGACTACCTACGAGCAGTACTTC. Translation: CASSVKAGTTYEQYF.

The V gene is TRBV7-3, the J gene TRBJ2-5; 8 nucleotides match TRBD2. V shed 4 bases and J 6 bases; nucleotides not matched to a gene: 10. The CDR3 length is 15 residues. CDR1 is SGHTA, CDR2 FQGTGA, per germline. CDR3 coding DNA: TGTGCCAGCAGCTCAGGGAGCGGGGGAATGAAGACCCAGTACTTC. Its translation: CASSSGSGGMKTQYF.

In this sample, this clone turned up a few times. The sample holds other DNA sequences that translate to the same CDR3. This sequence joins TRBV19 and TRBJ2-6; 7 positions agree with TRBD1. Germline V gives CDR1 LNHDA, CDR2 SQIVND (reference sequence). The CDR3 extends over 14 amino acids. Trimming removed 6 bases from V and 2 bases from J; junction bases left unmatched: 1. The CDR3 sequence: CASSDRAGANVLTF. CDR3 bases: TGTGCCAGTAGCGACAGGGCTGGGGCCAACGTCCTGACTTTC.

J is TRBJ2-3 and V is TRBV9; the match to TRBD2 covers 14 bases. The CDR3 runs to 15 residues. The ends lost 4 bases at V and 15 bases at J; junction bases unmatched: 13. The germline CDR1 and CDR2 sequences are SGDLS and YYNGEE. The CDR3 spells CASSPPGLAGERKYF. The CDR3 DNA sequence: TGTGCCAGCAGCCCCCCGGGACTAGCGGGAGAGAGAAAATATTTT.

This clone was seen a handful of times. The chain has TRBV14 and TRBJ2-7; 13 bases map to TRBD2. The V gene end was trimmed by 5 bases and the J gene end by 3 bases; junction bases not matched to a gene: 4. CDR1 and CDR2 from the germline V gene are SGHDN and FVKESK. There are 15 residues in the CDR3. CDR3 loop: CASSLLAGGYYEQYF. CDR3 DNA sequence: TGTGCCAGCAGCTTACTAGCGGGAGGGTACTACGAGCAGTACTTC.

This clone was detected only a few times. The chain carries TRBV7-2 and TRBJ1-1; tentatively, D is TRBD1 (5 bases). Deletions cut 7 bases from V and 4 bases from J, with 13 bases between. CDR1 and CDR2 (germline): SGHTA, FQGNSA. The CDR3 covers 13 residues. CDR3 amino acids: CASTAGQGTEAFF. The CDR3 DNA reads TGTGCCAGCACCGCCGGGCAGGGCACTGAAGCTTTCTTT.

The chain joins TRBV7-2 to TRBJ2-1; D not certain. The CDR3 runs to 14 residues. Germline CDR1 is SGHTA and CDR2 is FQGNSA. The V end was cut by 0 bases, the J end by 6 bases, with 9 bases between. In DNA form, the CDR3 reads TGTGCCAGCAGCTTAGCGAGCTGGGGCAATGAGCAGTTCTTC. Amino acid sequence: CASSLASWGNEQFF.

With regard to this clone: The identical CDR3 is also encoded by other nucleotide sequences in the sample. CDR3 residues: CASSPPGGSSYNEQFF. CDR3 coding DNA: TGTGCCAGCTCACCTCCCGGCGGGAGCTCCTACAATGAGCAGTTCTTC. J is TRBJ2-1 and V is TRBV18; 7 bases are a match to TRBD2. The CDR3 is made up of 16 amino acids. Germline values: CDR1 KGHSH, CDR2 LQKENI. With 3 bases clipped from V and 0 bases from J, the junction kept 5 bases outside the gene matches.

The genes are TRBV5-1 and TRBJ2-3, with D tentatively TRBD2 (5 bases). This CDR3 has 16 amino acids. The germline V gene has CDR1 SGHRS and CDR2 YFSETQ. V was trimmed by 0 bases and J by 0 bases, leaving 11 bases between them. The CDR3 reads CASSLAGRGSTDTQYF. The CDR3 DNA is TGCGCCAGCAGCTTGGCCGGCCGGGGAAGCACAGATACGCAGTATTTT.

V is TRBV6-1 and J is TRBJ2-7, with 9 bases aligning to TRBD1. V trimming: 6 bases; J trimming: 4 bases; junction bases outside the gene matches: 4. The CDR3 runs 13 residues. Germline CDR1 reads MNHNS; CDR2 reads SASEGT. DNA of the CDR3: TGTGCCAGCAGGGCGGGACAGGGTTACGAGCAGTACTTC. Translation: CASRAGQGYEQYF.

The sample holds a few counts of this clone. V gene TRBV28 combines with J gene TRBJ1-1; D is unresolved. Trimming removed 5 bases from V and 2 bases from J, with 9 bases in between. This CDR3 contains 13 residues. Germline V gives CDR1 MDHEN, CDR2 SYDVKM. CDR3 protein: CASSPQLNTEAFF. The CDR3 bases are TGTGCCAGCAGTCCCCAACTAAACACTGAAGCTTTCTTT. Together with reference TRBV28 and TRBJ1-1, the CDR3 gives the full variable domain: DVKVTQSSRYLVKRTGEKVFLECVQDMDHENMFWYRQDPGLGLRLIYFSYDVKMKEKGDIPEGYSVSREKKERFSLILESASTNQTSMYLCASSPQLNTEAFFGQGTRLTVV.

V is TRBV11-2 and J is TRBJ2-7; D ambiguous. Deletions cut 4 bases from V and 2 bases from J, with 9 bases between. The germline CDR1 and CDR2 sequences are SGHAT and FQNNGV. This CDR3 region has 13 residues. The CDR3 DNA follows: TGTGCCAGCAGCTATCGAGATACCTACGAGCAGTACTTC. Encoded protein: CASSYRDTYEQYF.

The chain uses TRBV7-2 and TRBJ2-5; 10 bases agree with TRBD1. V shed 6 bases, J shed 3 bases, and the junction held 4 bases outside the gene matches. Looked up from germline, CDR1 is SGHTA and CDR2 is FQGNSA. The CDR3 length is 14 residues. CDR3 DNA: TGTGCCAGCAGTCGACAGGGGGCCGAAGAGACCCAGTACTTC. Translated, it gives CASSRQGAEETQYF.

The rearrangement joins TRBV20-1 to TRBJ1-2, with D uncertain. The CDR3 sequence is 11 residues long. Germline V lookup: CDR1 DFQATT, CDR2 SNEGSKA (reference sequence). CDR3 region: CRGGIADGYTF. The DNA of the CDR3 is TGCAGGGGAGGGATAGCTGATGGCTACACCTTC.

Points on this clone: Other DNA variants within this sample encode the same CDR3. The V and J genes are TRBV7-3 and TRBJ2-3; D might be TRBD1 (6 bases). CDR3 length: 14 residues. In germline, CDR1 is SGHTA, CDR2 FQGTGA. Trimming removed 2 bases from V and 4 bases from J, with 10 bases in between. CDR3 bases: TGTGCCAGCAGCTTACAGGGGTTAGCAGATACGCAGTATTTT. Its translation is CASSLQGLADTQYF. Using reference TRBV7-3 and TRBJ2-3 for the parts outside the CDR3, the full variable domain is GAGVSQTPSNKVTEKGKYVELRCDPISGHTALYWYRQSLGQGPEFLIYFQGTGAADDSGLPNDRFFAVRPEGSVSTLKIQRTERGDSAVYLCASSLQGLADTQYFGPGTRLTVL.

The CDR3 DNA reads as TGTGCCAGCAGTTACTCTGTCAGGCCGGGACTAAACACCATATATTTT. Protein sequence: CASSYSVRPGLNTIYF. The chain combines TRBV6-5 with TRBJ1-3; D may be TRBD1 (5 bases). V was trimmed by 0 bases and J by 6 bases, leaving 15 bases between them. The CDR3 is 16 residues long. CDR1 and CDR2 (germline): MNHEY, SVGAGI.

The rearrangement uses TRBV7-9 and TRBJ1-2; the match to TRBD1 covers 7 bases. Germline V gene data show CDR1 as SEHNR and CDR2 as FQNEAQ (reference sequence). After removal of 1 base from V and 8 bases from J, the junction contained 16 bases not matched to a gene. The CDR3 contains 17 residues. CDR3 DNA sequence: TGTGCCAGCAGCTTAGGGCTCGGGGACAGCATCCTACTCGGCTACACCTTC. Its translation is CASSLGLGDSILLGYTF. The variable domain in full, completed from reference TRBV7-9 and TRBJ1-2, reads DTGVSQNPRHKITKRGQNVTFRCDPISEHNRLYWYRQTLGQGPEFLTYFQNEAQLEKSRLLSDRFSAERPKGSFSTLEIQRTEQGDSAMYLCASSLGLGDSILLGYTFGSGTRLTVV.

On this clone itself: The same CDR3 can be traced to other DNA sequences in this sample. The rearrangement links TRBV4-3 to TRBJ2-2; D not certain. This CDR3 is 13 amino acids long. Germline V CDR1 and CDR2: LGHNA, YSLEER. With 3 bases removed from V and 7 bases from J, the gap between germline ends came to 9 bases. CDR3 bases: TGCGCCAGCAGCCAGGAACTACGCGGGGAGCTGTTTTTT. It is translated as CASSQELRGELFF.